This TCR beta chain originates from a study of early T cells in non-severe SARS-CoV-2 infection. The study, taken as a whole, reports: VDJdb-based matching was biased toward anti-spike CD8 responses and missed private and CD4 specificities.

Concerning this clonotype itself: What it binds is unknown.

Researchers tagged individual cDNA molecules with unique molecular identifiers. In TCRdb, the 5' RACE reads were re-called with MiXCR into one record per CDR3 protein. The sample has 45,000 to 70,000 distinct CDR3 sequences, under 7.5% seen once. The V end was cut by 0 bases, the J end by 4 bases, with 29 bases between. The CDR3 is made up of 21 amino acids. Germline V CDR1 and CDR2: LGHNA, YNFKEQ. The rearrangement links TRBV4-2 to TRBJ2-3; TRBD1 or TRBD2 may be the D gene (6 bases each). The TCR was taken from an adult who was a healthcare worker with PCR-confirmed SARS-CoV-2 infection or an uninfected control (not recorded which). The sequenced sample consisted of whole blood. Written as DNA, the CDR3 is TGTGCCAGCAGCCAAGATGACAGGCGCTCCGCGGGGAAAAGAGAGGCAGATACGCAGTATTTT. It codes for CASSQDDRRSAGKREADTQYF.